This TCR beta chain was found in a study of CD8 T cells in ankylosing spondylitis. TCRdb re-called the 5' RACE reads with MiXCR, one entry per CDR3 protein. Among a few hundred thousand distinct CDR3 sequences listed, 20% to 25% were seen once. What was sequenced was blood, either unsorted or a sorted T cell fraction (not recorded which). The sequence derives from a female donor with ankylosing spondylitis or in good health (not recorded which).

The CDR3 region has the DNA TGCAGTGCCCTACTAGGTTACAATGAGCAGTTCTTC. Encoded protein: CSALLGYNEQFF. V and J are TRBV20-1 and TRBJ2-1; tentative D call: TRBD2 (5 bases). The CDR3 is 12 amino acids. Germline V gives CDR1 DFQATT, CDR2 SNEGSKA (reference sequence). Trimming stripped 6 bases from V and 4 bases from J, with 10 bases between.